A single sample is the source of the 6 T cell receptor beta chains below, sequenced in a study of beta chain features in type 1 diabetes. Expressed TCRB transcripts were sequenced after all isolated RNA was converted to cDNA. The assay was immunoSEQ multiplex PCR, and TCRdb's table has in-frame clones only and misses some. The sample holds around 140,000 clones, 9% to 10% seen once. The sequenced sample consisted of central memory CD4+ T cells from blood. Receptors originate from a woman aged 40 to 50 in good health.

This sequence joins TRBV4-1 and TRBJ1-1; unclear D gene. The length of the CDR3 is 13 residues. Deletions cut 0 bases from V and 5 bases from J, with 7 bases between. The germline CDR1 and CDR2 sequences are MGHRA and YSYEKL. The CDR3, as DNA: TGCGCCAGCAGCCAAGATTCGGGGACTGAAGCTTTCTTT. Its translation is CASSQDSGTEAFF.

This clone was seen a handful of times. This sequence joins TRBV15 and TRBJ1-5, with D unresolved. The CDR3 runs to 12 residues. Trimming stripped 1 base from V and 5 bases from J, with 3 bases between. The germline V gene encodes CDR1 LNHNV and CDR2 YYDKDF (reference sequence). The CDR3 spells CATSRVDQPQHF. Here the CDR3 DNA reads TGTGCCACCAGCAGAGTAGATCAGCCCCAGCATTTT.

This clone was picked up a small number of times. V gene TRBV29-1 combines with J gene TRBJ1-4; 7 nucleotides agree with TRBD1. Germline V gene sequence: CDR1 SQVTM, CDR2 ANQGSEA. This CDR3 contains 14 residues. V lost 6 bases and J lost 4; bases outside the gene matches: 8. The CDR3 region is CSVVVGGFNEKLFF. CDR3 nucleotides: TGCAGCGTCGTTGTAGGGGGCTTTAATGAAAAACTGTTTTTT.

The rearrangement links TRBV18 to TRBJ2-5, with a tentative D call TRBD2 (6 bases). The CDR3 has 14 amino acids. The germline V and J ends were trimmed by 1 base and 1 base, with 7 bases remaining between them. Germline V lookup: CDR1 KGHSH, CDR2 LQKENI. CDR3 in DNA: TGTGCCAGCTCACCACGGGGGGTCCAAGAGACCCAGTACTTC. Amino acid sequence: CASSPRGVQETQYF.

V is TRBV30 and J is TRBJ2-3, with 8 nucleotides matching TRBD1. Unmatched junction bases numbered 9, after V lost 8 bases and J lost 2 bases. Germline values: CDR1 GTSNPN, CDR2 SVGIG (reference sequence). This CDR3 contains 14 residues. The DNA of the CDR3 is TGTGCCCCGACCGGGACAGGTGACACAGATACGCAGTATTTT. Its protein is CAPTGTGDTDTQYF.

This rearrangement joins TRBV5-1 to TRBJ2-2, with D unresolved. Germline CDR1 is SGHRS and CDR2 is YFSETQ. This CDR3 spans 13 amino acids. The germline V and J ends were trimmed by 2 bases and 7 bases, with 9 bases remaining between them. The CDR3 region is CASSFYLDGELFF. In DNA form, the CDR3 reads TGCGCCAGCAGCTTTTATTTAGACGGGGAGCTGTTTTTT.